This TCR beta chain was observed in a study of shared clonotypes between healthy human individuals. Splitting of CD4+ cells produced CD45RA+ naive and CD45RA-negative memory subsets. This CDR3 region has 14 residues. CDR1 is MDHEN, CDR2 SYDVKM, per germline. V was shortened by 5 bases and J by 8 bases, with 18 bases between the two germline ends. As concerns this clone: Its specificity is unknown.

Replicate sorted-subset PCRs were loaded with around 220 ng DNA, 31,000 or so T cell genomes. Assay: immunoSEQ multiplex PCR; the TCRdb copy retains only in-frame clones and omits some. The table includes about 600,000 clones, less than 98% detected once. Findings of the study overall: Rarefaction demonstrated incomplete sorted-subset sequencing despite large depth.

This chain uses TRBV28 with TRBJ1-2; the D is unclear. Sequenced input: naive CD4+ T cells sorted from blood. Specified subset: CD45RA+ positively selected. The clonotype was recovered from a woman aged 25-40 years in good health. The CDR3 DNA sequence: TGTGCCAGCAGTCCGACCCCCTCCGGGGAAGGCTACACCTTC. Amino acids: CASSPTPSGEGYTF.